The clone carrying this T cell receptor beta chain came up a few times. What it binds is unknown. A second PCR of 7 to 11 cycles used a sample-barcoded 5' primer and a J-beta primer mix. Each of the samples gave a minimum of 2.5 million paired-end reads that contained CDR3. MiXCR, run by TCRdb on the 5' RACE reads, gives a single entry per CDR3 protein. The data show more than 450,000 distinct CDR3 sequences, with about 25% seen just once and 3% to 4% held by the top ten. Germline assignment: CDR1 SEHNR and CDR2 FQNEAQ (reference sequence). V shed 5 bases and J shed 9 bases, with 11 bases lying between them. The CDR3 is made up of 13 amino acids. The data originate from a study of blood T cells in healthy people across ages. Background on the study: Per two T cells, about one barcoded beta molecule was captured through template switching.

They isolated at least 6.5 million PBMCs from each sample. Findings and limits, study-wide: It was not possible, with unsorted PBMCs, to conclusively compare naive and antigen-experienced cells.

This same sample was also part of a study on T cells of mothers and their children.

Material: blood. This receptor was obtained from a boy aged 2 to 9 in good health. The J gene is TRBJ1-6, the V gene TRBV7-9, with a possible D match to TRBD1 (5 bases). CDR3 sequence reads: CASSAPGSSPLHF. CDR3 coding DNA: TGTGCCAGCAGCGCACCAGGGAGTTCACCCCTCCACTTT.